This record concerns one TCR beta chain sequence. Germline V gene lookup returns CDR1 SGHTA and CDR2 FQGTGA. Trimming removed 3 bases at V and 4 bases at J, with 10 bases between. CDR3 size: 13 residues. The sample belongs to a study of blood T cell repertoires in COVID-19. Study-level background: Samples representing acute and convalescent COVID-19 were sourced from the United States, Italy and Spain. The cDNA or gDNA used as material had been derived from T cells, B-cell-depleted T cells, or PBMCs.

In the original analysis: Amplified reference gene primers provided the basis for estimating nucleated cell counts. Clones were read by immunoSEQ multiplex PCR, and TCRdb kept only the in-frame ones, dropping some. That table is the source of V, J and clone size, and D and trimming were worked out from the DNA. Of 70,000 or so clones in the sample, over 65% were seen once. Sequenced material: peripheral blood. The clonotype originates from a woman in her 70s with acute or convalescent COVID-19. The V and J genes are TRBV7-3 and TRBJ2-7; D perhaps matches TRBD1 (6 bases). The CDR3 coding sequence is TGTGCCAGCAGCTTGGGGGCTTCATACGAGCAGTACTTC. It specifies CASSLGASYEQYF.